This entry is about one TCR beta chain. There is no known antigen for this receptor. No quality values exist for individual bases; no much larger clone is one base distant. The 39 donors, aged about 6 to 95 years, were systemically healthy Caucasian individuals from Russia. Each donor gave about 9.2 milliliters of peripheral blood, drawn into EDTA-treated Vacutainer tubes. Ficoll-Paque density-gradient centrifugation was used to isolate PBMCs, with at least 6 million per sample. Trizol reagent was used to extract total RNA from PBMCs, with at least 6 micrograms per sample. For every donor, flow cytometry on a PBMC aliquot measured the percentage of naive CD45RAhigh/CD27high T cells. These data belong to a study of blood T cells in healthy people across ages (dated by TCRdb to the mid-2010s). Regarding the study in general: In model experiments, template switching captured roughly one uniquely barcoded TCR beta cDNA molecule for every two T cells. The study measured age-related changes in TCR beta repertoire diversity using deep sequencing normalized with unique cDNA molecular identifiers. Four age groups were formed from the donors: young (average roughly 15 years), middle-aged (around 40), aged (62) and long-lived (less than 85). To avoid experimental bias, donors of different ages were spread randomly across the sequencing lanes. The study analyzed two additional independent replicas of 1 million unique cDNA reads from the same blood draw for two donors, one aged 18 to 30 and one aged 80 or older. Paper-wide results and their limitations: Compared with the aged group, the long-lived group had more naive CD4+ T cells, fewer expanded clones and increased TCR diversity, a pattern suggesting age selection. Bulk unsorted PBMC profiling prevented conclusive comparison of naive and antigen-experienced compartments. The CMV infection status of donors was not known, potentially confounding age-related changes in expanded clonotypes. A strong correlation was found between observed TCR beta diversity and the percentage of naive T cells measured by flow cytometry. As age increased, observed TCR beta diversity per million T cells dropped in a roughly linear way, and a significant reduction was already evident by age 40. Total diversity estimates from one million sequenced T cells were considered lower bounds and underestimates.

Including the terminal cysteine and phenylalanine, the CDR3 comprises 15 residues. Only the CDR3 part of the read is kept: 45 bases, read in frame from the first base. According to the germline V gene, CDR1 reads MNHEY and CDR2 reads SVGEGT. Trimming accounts for 8 bases at V and 13 bases at J, while the number of junction bases matched to no gene is 17. Receptor libraries were prepared by 5' RACE. The sequencing machine was an Illumina HiSeq 2500. The second PCR ran for roughly 6 to 11 cycles and used a J-beta primer mix along with a sample-barcoded 5' primer. A template-switch 5' adaptor carrying 12 random nucleotides introduced a unique molecular identifier onto each TCR beta cDNA molecule. Each sample yielded at least 3 million CDR3-containing paired-end reads. First-strand cDNA synthesis was performed from all RNA using the Mint cDNA synthesis kit, with priming by a TRBC-specific oligonucleotide. Following uracil-DNA glycosylase treatment, a first 18-cycle PCR with universal primers M1SS and BC2_uni_R was performed on all cDNA. The paper's processing steps were these. For normalization, 1 million high-quality reads were randomly selected from each sample, with every read carrying a distinct molecular identifier. Reads with shared molecular identifiers were discarded instead of being binned into consensus sequences. CDR3 identification, clonotype clustering and error correction used MiTCR with a Q25 quality threshold and the strictest error-elimination algorithm. Lower-bound total TCR beta diversity was estimated with a nonparametric unseen species model using Euler transformation. In-frame beta chains were kept once TCRdb had trimmed the public reads at Q25 with fastp and called clones with MiXCR. Entries that share a CDR3 protein sequence are merged under the most common genes and DNA. TCRdb's processing, not the authors', yielded these V and J calls. The sample profile shows hundreds of thousands of distinct CDR3 sequences; 35% to 45% of them were found once. The top ten constitute about 20% of the sample.

The sample consisted of blood. This clonotype was sampled from a woman in her fifties or sixties in good health. The sequence joins TRBV6-2 or TRBV6-3 to TRBJ2-4; TRBD2 matches 10 bases in the middle. In nucleotide form, the sequence is TGTGCCAGCCGGACTAGCGGAAGTGTTATCCATGAGCAGTACTTC. Its protein product is CASRTSGSVIHEQYF.